These 26 T cell receptor beta chains share one sample of origin, sequenced in a study of T cell repertoires in cytomegalovirus infection. In TCRdb, the reads were re-called with MiXCR into one record per CDR3 protein. This table has around 300,000 distinct CDR3 sequences, under 25% appearing once. Their antigens remain unidentified. The specimen comprised cultured PBMCs, sampled from culture after CMV antigen stimulation. The receptors were sampled from a human donor in good health (CMV status not recorded). Some clones in this sample may be carry-over from other donors' samples.

This sequence joins TRBV11-1 and TRBJ2-7; TRBD1 is a possible D gene (6 bases). The CDR3 contains 13 residues. Germline CDR1 is SGHAT and CDR2 is FQDESV (reference sequence). V lost 8 bases and J 1 base, leaving 12 bases between the germline ends. This CDR3 is CASEPRGSYEQYF. As DNA, the CDR3 is TGTGCCAGCGAACCCAGGGGATCCTACGAGCAGTACTTC. The whole variable domain, filled in from reference TRBV11-1 and TRBJ2-7, reads EAEVAQSPRYKITEKSQAVAFWCDPISGHATLYWYRQILGQGPELLVQFQDESVVDDSQLPKDRFSAERLKGVDSTLKIQPAELGDSAMYLCASEPRGSYEQYFGPGTRLTVT.

Only a few counts were recorded for this clonotype. V is TRBV18 and J is TRBJ2-5; 11 bases fit TRBD2. V lost 1 base and J lost 3; bases outside the gene matches: 1. Germline CDR1 is KGHSH and CDR2 is LQKENI. CDR3 size: 15 residues. This chain's CDR3 is CASSPQLAGEETQYF. The CDR3 nucleotides are TGTGCCAGCTCACCACAACTAGCGGGAGAAGAGACCCAGTACTTC.

V is TRBV12-3 or TRBV12-4 and J is TRBJ2-5, with TRBD2 matching over 10 bases. The CDR3 has 15 residues. V lost 4 bases and J lost 5; bases outside the gene matches: 7. The CDR3 DNA sequence: TGTGCCAGCAGTTCACTAGCGGGACCCACCGAGACCCAGTACTTC. Encoded protein: CASSSLAGPTETQYF.

This clonotype was recorded only once. The chain recombines TRBV5-1 with TRBJ2-3; 12 nucleotides match TRBD2. The V gene's germline CDR1 is SGHRS and CDR2 YFSETQ. The CDR3 runs to 16 residues. V lost 3 bases to trimming and J lost 5 bases; unmatched junction nucleotides: 7. The CDR3 sequence: CASSSPSGRAEDTQYF. CDR3 sequence (DNA): TGCGCCAGCAGCTCCCCTAGCGGGAGGGCCGAAGATACGCAGTATTTT.

This clonotype was counted many times. The chain combines TRBV6-1 with TRBJ2-1; the D is unclear. The ends were cut back, 4 bases at V and 9 bases at J, with 7 bases in the middle. The germline V gene has CDR1 MNHNS and CDR2 SASEGT. This CDR3 has 11 residues. The CDR3 sequence is CASSAPGEQFF. The CDR3 DNA reads as TGTGCCAGCAGTGCCCCGGGTGAGCAGTTCTTC.

This clonotype was recorded a few times. The chain couples TRBV7-9 to TRBJ2-7; D possibly uses TRBD1 or TRBD2 (6 bases each). The CDR3 sequence is 12 residues long. The V gene's germline CDR1 is SEHNR and CDR2 FQNEAQ (reference sequence). V shed 4 bases and J shed 6 bases, with 10 bases lying between them. CDR3 DNA: TGTGCCAGCAGCTACCGGGGGCTCGAGCAGTACGTC. This codes for CASSYRGLEQYV.

The chain combines TRBV11-3 with TRBJ2-5, with D perhaps TRBD1 or TRBD2 (5 bases each). Trimming removed 5 bases from V and 6 bases from J, with 19 bases in between. The CDR3 sequence is 15 residues long. Germline lookup yields CDR1 SGHNT and CDR2 YENEEA. CDR3 DNA: TGTGCCAGCAGCCCATGGGGGTTGGCGGTACAGACCCAGTACTTC. This encodes CASSPWGLAVQTQYF.

A few counts support this clonotype. V is TRBV7-6 and J is TRBJ2-2; D possibly corresponds to TRBD2 (6 bases). Between the trimmed V and J ends, which lost 1 base and 5 bases, there was a span of 11 bases. There are 15 residues in the CDR3. Looked up from germline, CDR1 is SGHVS and CDR2 is FNYEAQ. The CDR3 DNA reads TGTGCCAGCAGCTTAGGAGGGGCGGGGACCGGGGAGCTGTTTTTT. Translated, it gives CASSLGGAGTGELFF.

The rearrangement uses TRBV28 and TRBJ1-4, with D perhaps TRBD1 (6 bases). The V gene's germline CDR1 is MDHEN and CDR2 SYDVKM. The CDR3 has 14 residues. V shed 10 bases and J shed 7 bases, with 19 bases lying between them. CDR3 sequence: CATAPQGGGEKLFF. The CDR3 nucleotides read TGTGCCACCGCACCACAGGGAGGGGGTGAAAAACTGTTTTTT.

DNA of the CDR3: TGTGCCATCAGTGATCAGGTTTACGACGAGCAGTACTTC. It translates to CAISDQVYDEQYF. The rearrangement uses TRBV10-3 and TRBJ2-7; unclear D gene. Trimming shortened V by 3 bases and J by 5 bases, and 11 bases separated the two germline ends. The germline V gene has CDR1 ENHRY and CDR2 SYGVKD. This CDR3 spans 13 amino acids.

The chain has TRBV7-2 and TRBJ2-3; the D is unclear. From germline, CDR1 is SGHTA and CDR2 FQGNSA. Trimming took 5 bases from V and 2 from J, leaving 5 bases between them. This CDR3 is 12 amino acids long. CDR3 coding DNA: TGTGCCAGCAGCAAAACCACAGATACGCAGTATTTT. As protein: CASSKTTDTQYF.

The gene calls are TRBV24-1 and TRBJ1-1, with 7 bases that match TRBD1. This CDR3 contains 15 residues. Germline V gives CDR1 KGHDR, CDR2 SFDVKD. The V gene end was trimmed by 1 base and the J gene end by 2 bases; junction bases not matched to a gene: 3. The CDR3 loop is CATSDFKGGNTEAFF. CDR3 in DNA: TGTGCCACCAGTGATTTTAAAGGGGGCAACACTGAAGCTTTCTTT.

This clonotype was recorded at least ten times. The chain employs TRBV6-1 and TRBJ2-5; unclear D gene. The germline CDR1 and CDR2 sequences are MNHNS and SASEGT. This CDR3 is 12 amino acids long. With 6 bases removed from V and 4 bases from J, the gap between germline ends came to 9 bases. The CDR3 loop reads CASSRAGETQYF. CDR3 coding DNA: TGTGCCAGCAGCAGAGCTGGAGAGACCCAGTACTTC.

The chain carries TRBV20-1 and TRBJ1-1; D is possibly TRBD1 (5 bases). Between the trimmed V and J ends, which lost 0 bases and 2 bases, there was a span of 13 bases. Germline CDR1 DFQATT, CDR2 SNEGSKA (reference sequence). CDR3 length: 15 amino acids. CDR3 coding DNA: TGCAGTGCTAGAGATTCTATTACAGGAAACACTGAAGCTTTCTTT. The encoded protein is CSARDSITGNTEAFF.

V gene TRBV6-1 combines with J gene TRBJ1-2, with 7 bases lining up with TRBD1. Looked up from germline, CDR1 is MNHNS and CDR2 is SASEGT. The CDR3 runs to 15 residues. J lost 3 bases, V lost 2 bases, and 6 bases had no gene match. CDR3 amino acids: CASSEWAGGDYGYTF. The CDR3 coding sequence is TGTGCCAGCAGTGAATGGGCAGGGGGTGACTATGGCTACACCTTC.

This clonotype was detected only a few times. The chain employs TRBV12-3 or TRBV12-4 and TRBJ1-1, with 7 bases matching TRBD1. V was clipped by 6 bases and J by 4 bases; unmatched bases: 8. CDR3 length equals 14 residues. CDR3 coding DNA: TGTGCCAGCAGCCTGACAGGGAAAGGCACTGAAGCTTTCTTT. This translates into CASSLTGKGTEAFF.

The sample holds a few counts of this clonotype. The chain employs TRBV28 and TRBJ1-5; 7 nucleotides line up with TRBD1. The CDR3 has 15 residues. The V gene end was trimmed by 6 bases and the J gene end by 3 bases; junction bases not matched to a gene: 8. The germline V gene has CDR1 MDHEN and CDR2 SYDVKM. This CDR3 reads CASSLLQGNNQPQHF. CDR3 coding DNA: TGTGCCAGCAGCCTTTTACAGGGGAACAATCAGCCCCAGCATTTT. The full variable domain, with the rest looked up from reference TRBV28 and TRBJ1-5, is DVKVTQSSRYLVKRTGEKVFLECVQDMDHENMFWYRQDPGLGLRLIYFSYDVKMKEKGDIPEGYSVSREKKERFSLILESASTNQTSMYLCASSLLQGNNQPQHFGDGTRLSIL.

The chain has TRBV19 and TRBJ2-1; the match to TRBD2 covers 10 bases. Germline lookup yields CDR1 LNHDA and CDR2 SQIVND (reference sequence). Trimming at V came to 1 base and at J to 7 bases, leaving 13 bases not matched to a gene. The CDR3 has 18 amino acids. CDR3 nucleotide sequence: TGTGCCAGTAGTATAGGAACACATCTAGCGGGAGTAGGGAATGAGCAGTTCTTC. This gives the protein CASSIGTHLAGVGNEQFF.

The chain uses TRBV18 and TRBJ1-2; TRBD1 is a possible D gene (5 bases). The germline V and J ends were trimmed by 8 bases and 7 bases, with 14 bases remaining between them. The germline CDR1 and CDR2 sequences are KGHSH and LQKENI. CDR3 size: 12 residues. CDR3 in DNA: TGTGCCAGCCGACGTGAAGGGGCTGGCTACACCTTC. Translation: CASRREGAGYTF.

This clonotype showed up just a few times. The chain is built from TRBV20-1 and TRBJ2-3, with TRBD2 identical over 7 bases. Germline trimming cut 3 bases from V and 4 bases from J; bases unmatched to any gene: 4. The germline V gene has CDR1 DFQATT and CDR2 SNEGSKA (reference sequence). This CDR3 spans 13 amino acids. CDR3 amino acids: CSARKTSADTQYF. CDR3 bases: TGCAGTGCTAGGAAAACTAGCGCAGATACGCAGTATTTT.

V and J are TRBV11-3 and TRBJ1-1; no reliable D call. Per germline, CDR1 SGHNT and CDR2 YENEEA. The CDR3 is 14 amino acids. V lost 5 bases, J lost 0 bases, and 10 bases lay in between. Here the CDR3 DNA reads TGTGCCAGCAGCCCAGAGGGAATGAACACTGAAGCTTTCTTT. This encodes CASSPEGMNTEAFF.

The chain's CDR3 is CASSLGAGAYEQYF. CDR3 nucleotide sequence: TGTGCCAGCAGTTTAGGTGCGGGGGCCTACGAGCAGTACTTC. V usage is TRBV12-3 or TRBV12-4 and J usage is TRBJ2-7, with 7 bases matching TRBD2. The CDR3 runs to 14 residues. Trimming at V came to 1 base and at J to 2 bases, leaving 2 bases not matched to a gene.

This clonotype was seen more than once but under ten times. The chain is built from TRBV28 and TRBJ1-5; D is possibly TRBD1 (5 bases). CDR1 is MDHEN, CDR2 SYDVKM, per germline. The CDR3 sequence is 17 residues long. Trimming removed 7 bases at V and 1 base at J, with 20 bases between. The CDR3 DNA is TGTGCCAGCACCCAGGCCCCCCAGGGTACGAGCAATCAGCCCCAGCATTTT. It encodes CASTQAPQGTSNQPQHF.

V gene TRBV19 combines with J gene TRBJ2-1, with TRBD2 matching 7 bases. The CDR3 totals 14 residues. J lost 0 bases, V lost 7 bases, and 3 bases had no gene match. Germline V lookup: CDR1 LNHDA, CDR2 SQIVND (reference sequence). CDR3 nucleotide sequence: TGTGCCAGTATGCGCGGGAGCTCCTACAATGAGCAGTTCTTC. Its protein product is CASMRGSSYNEQFF.

The J gene is TRBJ1-2, the V gene TRBV27; D perhaps matches TRBD1 (5 bases). V dropped 2 bases and J dropped 0 bases, with 7 bases sitting between them. This CDR3 has 14 residues. Germline assignment: CDR1 MNHEY and CDR2 SMNVEV (reference sequence). CDR3 sequence: CASSLRQSNYGYTF. CDR3 bases: TGTGCCAGCAGTTTAAGACAGTCTAACTATGGCTACACCTTC.

There are many counts of this clonotype. The chain uses TRBV7-6 and TRBJ2-5; 7 bases map to TRBD2. Germline values: CDR1 SGHVS, CDR2 FNYEAQ. V shed 3 bases, J shed 0 bases, and the junction held 7 bases outside the gene matches. This CDR3 region has 16 residues. DNA of the CDR3: TGTGCCAGCAGCTTGTCTAGCGGAGCGTACCAAGAGACCCAGTACTTC. Residues: CASSLSSGAYQETQYF.